This T cell receptor beta chain was recovered during a study of T cell changes during pregnancy in multiple sclerosis. This table comes from immunoSEQ multiplex PCR, and its TCRdb copy is limited to in-frame clones, with some not included. This repertoire shows tens of thousands of clones, 94% found once; its top ten account for approximately 1.6%. This clone has just one count. Trimming removed 4 bases at V and 0 bases at J, with 10 bases between. CDR3 length: 15 amino acids. The V gene's germline CDR1 is SGHRS and CDR2 YFSETQ. The receptor's source is a female donor in good health, enrolled as a control in a pregnancy study. The chain couples TRBV5-1 to TRBJ2-2; D is unresolved. The source material was peripheral blood, sampled after pregnancy. The CDR3 region has the DNA TGCGCCAGCAGCCCCGATACGGCGAACACCGGGGAGCTGTTTTTT. Protein: CASSPDTANTGELFF.